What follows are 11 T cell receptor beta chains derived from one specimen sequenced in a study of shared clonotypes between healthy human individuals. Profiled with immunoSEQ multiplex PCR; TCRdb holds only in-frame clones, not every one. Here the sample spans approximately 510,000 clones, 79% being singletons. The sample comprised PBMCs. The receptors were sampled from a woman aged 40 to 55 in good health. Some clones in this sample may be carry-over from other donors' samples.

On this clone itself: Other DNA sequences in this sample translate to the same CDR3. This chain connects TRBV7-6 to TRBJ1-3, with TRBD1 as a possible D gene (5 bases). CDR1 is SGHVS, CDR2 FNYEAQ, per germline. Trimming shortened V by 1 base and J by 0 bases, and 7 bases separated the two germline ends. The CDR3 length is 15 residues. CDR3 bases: TGTGCCAGCAGCTTAGTGCAGGGCTCTGGAAACACCATATATTTT. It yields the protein CASSLVQGSGNTIYF.

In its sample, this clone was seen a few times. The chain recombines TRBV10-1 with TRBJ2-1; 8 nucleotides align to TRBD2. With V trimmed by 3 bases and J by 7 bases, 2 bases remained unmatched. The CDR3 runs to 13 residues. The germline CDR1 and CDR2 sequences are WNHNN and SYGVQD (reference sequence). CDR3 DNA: TGCGCCAGCAGTGACAGCGGGAGAAATGAGCAGTTCTTC. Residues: CASSDSGRNEQFF.

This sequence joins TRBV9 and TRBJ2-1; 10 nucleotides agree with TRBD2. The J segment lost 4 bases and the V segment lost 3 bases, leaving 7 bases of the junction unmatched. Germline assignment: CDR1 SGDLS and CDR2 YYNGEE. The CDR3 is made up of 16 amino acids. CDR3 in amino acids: CASSEERTSGYNEQFF. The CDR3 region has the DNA TGTGCCAGCAGCGAAGAACGGACTAGCGGATACAATGAGCAGTTCTTC. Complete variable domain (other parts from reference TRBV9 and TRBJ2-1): DSGVTQTPKHLITATGQRVTLRCSPRSGDLSVYWYQQSLDQGLQFLIQYYNGEERAKGNILERFSAQQFPDLHSELNLSSLELGDSALYFCASSEERTSGYNEQFFGPGTRLTVL.

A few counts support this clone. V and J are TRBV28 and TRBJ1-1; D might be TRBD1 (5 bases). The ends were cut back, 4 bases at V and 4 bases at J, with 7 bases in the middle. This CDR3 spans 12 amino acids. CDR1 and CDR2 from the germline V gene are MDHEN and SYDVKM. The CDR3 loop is CASSSGTTEAFF. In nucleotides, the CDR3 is TGTGCCAGCAGTTCGGGGACCACTGAAGCTTTCTTT.

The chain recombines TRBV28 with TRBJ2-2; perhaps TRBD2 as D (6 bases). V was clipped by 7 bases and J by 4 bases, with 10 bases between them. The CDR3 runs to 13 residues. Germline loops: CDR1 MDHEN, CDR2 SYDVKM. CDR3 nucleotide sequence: TGTGCCAGCATCCGGGAGAGCACCGGGGAGCTGTTTTTT. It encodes CASIRESTGELFF.

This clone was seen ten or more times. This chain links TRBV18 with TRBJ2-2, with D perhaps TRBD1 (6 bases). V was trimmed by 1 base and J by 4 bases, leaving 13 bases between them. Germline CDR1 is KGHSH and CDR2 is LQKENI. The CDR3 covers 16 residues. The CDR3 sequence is CASSPRNRDSTGELFF. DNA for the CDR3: TGTGCCAGCTCACCACGTAACAGGGATAGCACCGGGGAGCTGTTTTTT.

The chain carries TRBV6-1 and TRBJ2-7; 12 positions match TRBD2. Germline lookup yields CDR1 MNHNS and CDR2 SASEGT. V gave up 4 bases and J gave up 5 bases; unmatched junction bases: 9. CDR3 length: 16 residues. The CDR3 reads CASSGASGRASDEQYF. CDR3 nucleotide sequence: TGTGCCAGCAGTGGAGCTAGCGGGAGGGCCTCGGACGAGCAGTACTTC.

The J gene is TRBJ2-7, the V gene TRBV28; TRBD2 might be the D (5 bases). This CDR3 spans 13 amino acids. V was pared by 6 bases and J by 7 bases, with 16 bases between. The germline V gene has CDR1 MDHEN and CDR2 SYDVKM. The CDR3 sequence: CASSGVSVREQYF. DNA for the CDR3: TGTGCCAGCAGCGGGGTCTCCGTTCGGGAGCAGTACTTC.

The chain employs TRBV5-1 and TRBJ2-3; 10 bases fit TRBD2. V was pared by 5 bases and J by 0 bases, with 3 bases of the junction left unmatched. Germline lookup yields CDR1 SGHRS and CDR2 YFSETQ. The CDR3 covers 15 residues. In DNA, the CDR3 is TGCGCCAGCAGGGATAGCGGGAGGAGCACAGATACGCAGTATTTT. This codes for CASRDSGRSTDTQYF.

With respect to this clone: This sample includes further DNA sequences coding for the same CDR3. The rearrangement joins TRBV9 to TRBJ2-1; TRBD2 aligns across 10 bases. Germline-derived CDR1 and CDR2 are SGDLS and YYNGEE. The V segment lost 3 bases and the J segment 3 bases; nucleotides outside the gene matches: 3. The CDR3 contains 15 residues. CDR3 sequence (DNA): TGTGCCAGCAGCGCCGGGACTAGCGTCTACAATGAGCAGTTCTTC. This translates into CASSAGTSVYNEQFF.

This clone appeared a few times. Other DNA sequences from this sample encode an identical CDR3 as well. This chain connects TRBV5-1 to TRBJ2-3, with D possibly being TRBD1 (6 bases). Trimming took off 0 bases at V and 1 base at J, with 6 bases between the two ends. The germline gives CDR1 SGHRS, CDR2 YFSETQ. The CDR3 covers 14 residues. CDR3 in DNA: TGCGCCAGCAGCTTGGAGGGGGGCACAGATACGCAGTATTTT. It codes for CASSLEGGTDTQYF. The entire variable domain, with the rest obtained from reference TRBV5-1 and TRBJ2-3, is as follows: KAGVTQTPRYLIKTRGQQVTLSCSPISGHRSVSWYQQTPGQGLQFLFEYFSETQRNKGNFPGRFSGRQFSNSRSEMNVSTLELGDSALYLCASSLEGGTDTQYFGPGTRLTVL.